A selection of T cell receptor beta chains follows, all from one sample in a study of T cell clones after liver transplantation. Sequencing used immunoSEQ multiplex PCR; TCRdb keeps in-frame clones, though not all of them. The sample includes roughly 100,000 clones, 82% of them seen just once. Material: CD4+ T cells from blood, obtained before liver transplant. The receptors here all came from a human donor who received a liver transplant. Each CDR3 is given with its conserved first and last residue.

v_call	j_call	cdr3_length	cdr3_aa
TRBV9	TRBJ1-2	14	CASSVVLPSHGYTF
TRBV15	TRBJ2-5	15	CATSRPGTATETQYF
TRBV14	TRBJ2-1	13	CASSLDGAGAPLF
TRBV14	TRBJ1-2	12	CASSQYRDGYTF
TRBV2	TRBJ1-2	13	CASRARGQGGYTF
TRBV15	TRBJ1-2	13	CATSRDENYGYTF
TRBV6-1	TRBJ1-1	14	CASSAWTGDTEAFF
TRBV2	TRBJ2-1	13	CAAGTSGRNEQFF
TRBV6-6	TRBJ1-1	14	CASSSTGQGSRAFF
TRBV28	TRBJ2-4	15	CASSLGGTDKNIQYF
TRBV5-1	-	14	CASSLGGEAYEQYF
TRBV7-2	TRBJ2-1	15	CASSTRQGTYNEQFF
TRBV21-1	TRBJ1-6	15	CASSKRDTYNSPLHF
TRBV29-1	TRBJ2-1	13	CSVDDILGNEQFF
TRBV21-1	TRBJ2-1	20	CASSNPKTPTGGDPYNEQFF
TRBV5-1	TRBJ2-7	16	CASSLDWAGRGYEQYF
TRBV6-5	TRBJ1-5	15	CASSRDRGGNQPQHF
TRBV2	TRBJ1-2	18	CASSEYLVGKTRMGGYTF
TRBV7-7	TRBJ2-2	15	CASSLTQGLTGELFF
TRBV27	TRBJ2-5	17	CASSPRGGLAGSETQYF
TRBV5-4	TRBJ1-1	15	CASSLLGGTVDEAFF
TRBV28	TRBJ1-2	13	CASSSQQTYGYTF
TRBV6-1	TRBJ2-1	18	CASSEGLAGGFSYNEQFF
TRBV5-1	TRBJ1-3	17	CASTPLSGGLSGNTIYF
TRBV19	TRBJ1-5	18	CASSIVGVGPYSNQPQHF
TRBV7-8	TRBJ2-4	20	CASSLALAGGPSVNKNIQYF
TRBV4-2	TRBJ2-7	11	CASSQGPEQYF
TRBV15	TRBJ1-5	15	CATSTSDRNNQPQHF
TRBV4-1	TRBJ2-2	15	CASSQGSRNTGELFF